This entry lists 27 T cell receptor beta chains sequenced from one sample in a study of cytomegalovirus exposure and HLA in healthy donors. 13 Jbeta primers and 60 Vbeta primers were used for the PCR. Sequencing was performed with immunoSEQ multiplex PCR; in TCRdb, only in-frame clones are kept and a portion is missing. This table has some 140,000 clones, more than 70% appearing once. Sequencing input: PBMCs. The source of these receptors is a woman between 35 and 50 years old in good health and CMV-seropositive.

J is TRBJ2-7 and V is TRBV6-6; 7 bases are shared with TRBD1. This CDR3 has 14 residues. Germline loops: CDR1 MNHNY, CDR2 SVGAGI (reference sequence). V was pared by 0 bases and J by 4 bases, with 3 bases of the junction left unmatched. CDR3 DNA: TGTGCCAGCAGTTACTCCACAGGGGTGTACGAGCAGTACTTC. It is translated as CASSYSTGVYEQYF.

CDR3 nucleotides: TGCGCCAGCAGCACGGGACAAAGCACAGATACGCAGTATTTT. Protein product: CASSTGQSTDTQYF. The J gene is TRBJ2-3, the V gene TRBV5-1, with D maybe TRBD1 (6 bases). The CDR3 covers 14 residues. Germline-derived CDR1 and CDR2 are SGHRS and YFSETQ. V lost 4 bases, J lost 0 bases, and 9 bases lay in between.

The rearrangement joins TRBV28 to TRBJ1-1; possibly TRBD1 for D (6 bases). Trimming shortened V by 7 bases and J by 11 bases, and 29 bases separated the two germline ends. This CDR3 contains 16 residues. Germline lookup yields CDR1 MDHEN and CDR2 SYDVKM. The CDR3: CASTKTSGTYLKGAFF. In nucleotides, the CDR3 is TGTGCCAGCACCAAAACCTCCGGGACATACCTAAAAGGGGCTTTCTTT.

The chain has TRBV6-6 and TRBJ2-7; the D gene is possibly TRBD2 (5 bases). Trimming left V 0 bases short and J 7 bases short, with 10 bases between. The CDR3 sequence is 13 residues long. The germline CDR1 and CDR2 sequences are MNHNY and SVGAGI (reference sequence). This chain's CDR3 is CASSYSMRVEQYF. The DNA of the CDR3 is TGTGCCAGCAGTTACTCGATGCGGGTTGAGCAGTACTTC.

CDR3 loop: CASSQLGLRSDTQYF. CDR3 DNA sequence: TGCGCCAGCAGCCAACTTGGACTGAGGTCCGATACGCAGTATTTT. This chain uses TRBV4-1 with TRBJ2-3; weak D call: TRBD2 (5 bases). Trimming stripped 2 bases from V and 6 bases from J, with 15 bases between. The CDR3 covers 15 residues. Germline-derived CDR1 and CDR2 are MGHRA and YSYEKL.

This sequence joins TRBV2 and TRBJ2-5; 15 bases agree with TRBD2. This CDR3 comprises 18 residues. V lost 2 bases and J lost 4; bases outside the gene matches: 8. CDR1 is SNHLY and CDR2 is FYNNEI in the germline V gene. The CDR3 here is CASSERTSGRVGVETQYF. In nucleotides, the CDR3 is TGTGCCAGCAGTGAAAGGACTAGCGGGAGGGTAGGTGTAGAGACCCAGTACTTC.

This chain joins TRBV27 and TRBJ2-6; 8 nucleotides line up with TRBD1. This CDR3 has 19 amino acids. J lost 0 bases, V lost 1 base, and 8 bases had no gene match. Germline lookup yields CDR1 MNHEY and CDR2 SMNVEV (reference sequence). This CDR3 is CASSLWSDRAVSGANVLTF. The CDR3 region has the DNA TGTGCCAGCAGTTTATGGTCGGACAGGGCTGTCTCTGGGGCCAACGTCCTGACTTTC.

A word on this clone: This CDR3 is also generated by other DNA sequences in the sample. CDR3 sequence reads: CASSQDRSYEQYF. CDR3 nucleotides: TGTGCCAGCAGCCAAGACAGATCCTACGAGCAGTACTTC. The rearrangement joins TRBV14 to TRBJ2-7, with no clear D. Germline lookup yields CDR1 SGHDN and CDR2 FVKESK. Trimming cost V 0 bases and J 1 base, with 4 bases left between them. CDR3 length: 13 residues.

V and J are TRBV29-1 and TRBJ1-1; 8 nucleotides line up with TRBD1. The germline gives CDR1 SQVTM, CDR2 ANQGSEA. This CDR3 has 18 amino acids. V dropped 2 bases and J dropped 1; count of bases not matched to a gene: 15. This chain's CDR3 is CSVEPRQGRTYRNTEAFF. CDR3 sequence (DNA): TGCAGCGTTGAACCTAGACAGGGGCGAACTTATCGGAACACTGAAGCTTTCTTT.

A few counts support this clone. The chain combines TRBV25-1 with TRBJ2-6; weak D call: TRBD1 (6 bases). The CDR3 is made up of 16 amino acids. Per germline, CDR1 MGHDK and CDR2 SYGVNS. V dropped 6 bases and J dropped 2 bases, with 14 bases sitting between them. The DNA for the CDR3 is TGTGCCAGCAGCCAGAACAGGGATACTGGGGCCAACGTCCTGACTTTC. Translation: CASSQNRDTGANVLTF.

The chain employs TRBV10-3 and TRBJ2-5, with D maybe TRBD1 (6 bases). Gene TRBJ2-7 matches the end of the DNA better, so the J call may be wrong. The CDR3 runs 12 residues. The germline V gene has CDR1 ENHRY and CDR2 SYGVKD. The CDR3 spells CAIKGVSYEQYF. The CDR3 DNA is TGTGCCATCAAGGGGGTATCCTACGAGCAGTACTTC.

This clone was counted once. The rearrangement links TRBV23-1 to TRBJ1-1, with a tentative D call TRBD1 (6 bases). TRBV23-1 falls under the ORF class, with uncertain function. The length of the CDR3 is 16 residues. V was pared by 3 bases and J by 0 bases, with 14 bases between. This CDR3 reads CASSQMAGGLNTEAFF. For the CDR3, the DNA is TGCGCCAGCAGTCAGATGGCTGGGGGCCTGAACACTGAAGCTTTCTTT.

The rearrangement uses TRBV2 and TRBJ1-2, with 8 bases that match TRBD1. There are 12 residues in the CDR3. Germline V CDR1 and CDR2: SNHLY, FYNNEI. The junction had 2 bases not matched to a gene; V was cut back by 4 bases and J by 7 bases. As DNA, the CDR3 is TGTGCCAGCAGTGGGACAGGGAGTGGCTACACCTTC. Translated, it gives CASSGTGSGYTF.

This clone was seen only a few times. The chain links TRBV4-1 to TRBJ1-2; D gene unclear. This CDR3 contains 15 residues. Germline V gene lookup returns CDR1 MGHRA and CDR2 YSYEKL. The germline V and J ends were trimmed by 8 bases and 4 bases, with 20 bases remaining between them. DNA of the CDR3: TGCGCCAGCCGTAATACCATGGGCACCCTCTATGGCTACACCTTC. Encoded protein: CASRNTMGTLYGYTF.

The chain links TRBV4-1 to TRBJ2-3, with 9 nucleotides matching TRBD1. V dropped 5 bases and J dropped 4; count of bases not matched to a gene: 7. The CDR3 loop spans 15 amino acids. Per germline, CDR1 MGHRA and CDR2 YSYEKL. Here the CDR3 DNA reads TGCGCCAGCAGCACCCCGGGACAGGGCGCAGATACGCAGTATTTT. It is translated as CASSTPGQGADTQYF.

This chain uses TRBV5-6 with TRBJ2-2; 7 bases fit TRBD1. The V gene end was trimmed by 4 bases and the J gene end by 0 bases; junction bases not matched to a gene: 6. The CDR3 contains 16 residues. Germline CDR1 reads SGHDT; CDR2 reads YYEEEE. The CDR3 coding sequence is TGTGCCAGCAGCACGCGACAGGGCGCGAACACCGGGGAGCTGTTTTTT. Protein: CASSTRQGANTGELFF.

The genes are TRBV2 and TRBJ2-7; 9 bases agree with TRBD2. The CDR3 is 14 residues long. Germline loops: CDR1 SNHLY, CDR2 FYNNEI. The J segment lost 2 bases and the V segment lost 6 bases, leaving 5 bases of the junction unmatched. The CDR3, as DNA: TGTGCCAGCAGACGACTAGCGGAGGCCTACGAGCAGTACTTC. This encodes CASRRLAEAYEQYF.

This chain links TRBV11-1 with TRBJ2-2; 7 bases align to TRBD2. V trimming: 0 bases; J trimming: 4 bases; junction bases outside the gene matches: 2. Per the germline V gene, CDR1 is SGHAT and CDR2 is FQDESV (reference sequence). There are 15 residues in the CDR3. CDR3 bases: TGTGCCAGCAGCTTAGCGGGAGGGGTCACCGGGGAGCTGTTTTTT. Its translation is CASSLAGGVTGELFF.

This clone showed up just a few times. The gene calls are TRBV13 and TRBJ2-5, with D perhaps matching TRBD2 (6 bases). This CDR3 spans 17 amino acids. With 2 bases removed from V and 1 base from J, the gap between germline ends came to 17 bases. Germline CDR1 is PRHDT and CDR2 is FYEKMQ (reference sequence). Here the CDR3 reads CASSLPTTSFRQETQYF. The CDR3 bases are TGTGCCAGCAGCTTACCCACTACTAGCTTCCGCCAAGAGACCCAGTACTTC.

This clone appeared once. CDR3 region: CASSLDRGGEAFF. In nucleotides, the CDR3 is TGTGCCAGCAGCTTAGATAGGGGAGGTGAAGCTTTCTTT. The chain links TRBV11-2 to TRBJ1-1; perhaps TRBD1 as D (5 bases). Germline CDR1 SGHAT, CDR2 FQNNGV. The CDR3 covers 13 residues. The V gene lost 0 bases and the J gene lost 7 bases, with 9 bases spanning the gap.

The CDR3 DNA reads as TGTGCCAGCAGTTTAAAGTCAGACAGTCAGCCCCAGCATTTT. Encoded protein: CASSLKSDSQPQHF. This rearrangement joins TRBV27 to TRBJ1-5, with TRBD1 as a possible D gene (5 bases). Looked up from germline, CDR1 is MNHEY and CDR2 is SMNVEV (reference sequence). V dropped 2 bases and J dropped 6 bases, with 11 bases sitting between them. The CDR3 is 14 residues long.

The chain recombines TRBV27 with TRBJ2-1; TRBD2 aligns across 7 bases. Trimming cost V 9 bases and J 7 bases; bases outside gene matches: 18. The length of the CDR3 is 16 residues. The germline gives CDR1 MNHEY, CDR2 SMNVEV (reference sequence). CDR3 sequence: CARGPDAGAPGNEQFF. CDR3 DNA: TGTGCCAGGGGCCCAGATGCGGGAGCTCCGGGGAATGAGCAGTTCTTC.

The chain joins TRBV10-3 to TRBJ2-5, with 9 bases aligning to TRBD2. The CDR3 is made up of 18 amino acids. Germline CDR1 is ENHRY and CDR2 is SYGVKD. Trimming took 0 bases from V and 2 from J; bases not matched to a gene: 10. CDR3 in DNA: TGTGCCATCAGTGAGTCGACGTGGGCTAGCGGGAATCAAGAGACCCAGTACTTC. As protein: CAISESTWASGNQETQYF.

The chain is built from TRBV2 and TRBJ2-2; 7 nucleotides agree with TRBD1. The CDR3 covers 17 residues. Germline CDR1 SNHLY, CDR2 FYNNEI. With V trimmed by 6 bases and J by 5 bases, 15 bases remained unmatched. DNA of the CDR3: TGTGCCAGCAGCCCGACAGGGACGACGGCAGGTACCGGGGAGCTGTTTTTT. As protein: CASSPTGTTAGTGELFF.

The chain combines TRBV15 with TRBJ2-5; 9 nucleotides agree with TRBD2. From germline, CDR1 is LNHNV and CDR2 YYDKDF (reference sequence). Losses at the gene ends were 0 bases for V and 1 base for J; bases not matched to a gene: 9. This CDR3 is built from 18 residues. CDR3 nucleotide sequence: TGTGCCACCAGCAGAGATTGGGGTAGTAGCGGGGGCCAAGAGACCCAGTACTTC. Translated, it gives CATSRDWGSSGGQETQYF.

This rearrangement joins TRBV11-3 to TRBJ2-1; no reliable D call. The CDR3 length is 12 residues. Germline CDR1 and CDR2: SGHNT and YENEEA. Trimming stripped 3 bases from V and 4 bases from J, with 4 bases between. This CDR3 is CASSFRYNEQFF. Here the CDR3 DNA reads TGTGCCAGCAGCTTTAGATACAATGAGCAGTTCTTC.

The chain is built from TRBV1 and TRBJ2-1; whether TRBD2, the table's D call, matches the DNA was not checked. TRBV1 is described as a pseudogene. The CDR3 contains 16 residues. DNA for the CDR3: TGCACCAGCAGCCAAGAGCGGCTAGCGGGTTGTAATGAGCAGTTCTTC. It is translated as CTSSQERLAGCNEQFF.